Here is one TCR beta chain with its context. Its target is unknown. This sample stems from a study of T cells in localized non-small cell lung cancer. Notes on the study in general: Researchers found a median roughly 50 of the top 100 tumor clones in adjacent lung. Patients showing higher blood T cell density tended to see longer overall survival. There was higher T cell clonality in uninvolved adjacent lung than in tumor, and it was highest there. Heterogeneity is still possible, as just one tumor region was sequenced.

Clones were sequenced by immunoSEQ multiplex PCR, and TCRdb holds only the in-frame ones, with some missing. The sample records fewer than 45,000 clones, more than 85% being singletons. The CDR3 is made up of 13 amino acids. Trimming left V 4 bases short and J 3 bases short, with 9 bases between. CDR1 is SGHTA and CDR2 is FQGTGA in the germline V gene. This specimen was peripheral blood, taken before any cancer treatment. This TCR came from a woman aged 18-55 years with stage III lung adenocarcinoma. The rearrangement links TRBV7-3 to TRBJ1-1, with unresolved D. CDR3 residues: CASSSPGHTEAFF. The CDR3 DNA reads as TGTGCCAGCAGCTCCCCGGGCCACACTGAAGCTTTCTTT.